A single sample gave rise to the 8 T cell receptor beta chains below, sequenced in a study of blood T cell repertoires in COVID-19. Generated by immunoSEQ multiplex PCR, the TCRdb table keeps only in-frame clones and is missing some. This sample has over 75,000 clones, with 88% found just once. Sequenced sample: peripheral blood. These TCRs come from a man in his fifties or sixties with COVID-19, enrolled during active disease.

The genes are TRBV10-3 and TRBJ1-5, with D possibly matching TRBD1 (5 bases). Trimming removed 2 bases from V and 9 bases from J, with 14 bases in between. This CDR3 region has 14 residues. Germline loops: CDR1 ENHRY, CDR2 SYGVKD. The CDR3 sequence is CAISEPGGPGPQHF. CDR3 bases: TGTGCCATCAGTGAGCCGGGGGGACCGGGGCCCCAGCATTTT.

This chain connects TRBV11-3 to TRBJ1-6; no clear D gene. Per the germline V gene, CDR1 is SGHNT and CDR2 is YENEEA. CDR3 length equals 13 residues. The V end was cut by 4 bases, the J end by 7 bases, with 8 bases between. The CDR3 region has the DNA TGTGCCAGCAGCTCGTCTTCGAATTCACCCCTCCACTTT. Amino acids: CASSSSSNSPLHF.

The rearrangement joins TRBV3-1 (or the pseudogene TRBV3-2) to TRBJ2-3, with D perhaps TRBD2 (6 bases). In germline, CDR1 is LGHDT, CDR2 YNNKEL (reference sequence). V shed 4 bases and J shed 5 bases, with 10 bases lying between them. The CDR3 extends over 13 amino acids. CDR3 amino acids: CASSRRGGDTQYF. The CDR3 DNA sequence: TGTGCCAGCAGCCGACGGGGAGGAGATACGCAGTATTTT.

The rearrangement links TRBV5-1 to TRBJ2-7; TRBD1 agrees at 9 bases. Per the germline V gene, CDR1 is SGHRS and CDR2 is YFSETQ. V dropped 5 bases and J dropped 5; count of bases not matched to a gene: 14. The CDR3 is 16 amino acids. DNA of the CDR3: TGCGCCAGCAGAAGGGGGCTTACAGGGGGCTACGACGAGCAGTACTTC. It yields the protein CASRRGLTGGYDEQYF.

The V gene is TRBV18, the J gene TRBJ2-7, with 9 bases that match TRBD1. CDR1 KGHSH and CDR2 LQKENI come from the germline V gene. V gave up 3 bases and J gave up 4 bases; unmatched junction bases: 4. CDR3 size: 14 residues. The CDR3 bases are TGTGCCAGCTCACCCGGGACAGGGTATTACGAGCAGTACTTC. This codes for CASSPGTGYYEQYF.

The sample holds one count of this clone. V gene TRBV4-1 combines with J gene TRBJ1-2, with 7 positions matching TRBD1. Germline V gene data show CDR1 as MGHRA and CDR2 as YSYEKL. With 1 base clipped from V and 4 bases from J, the junction kept 6 bases outside the gene matches. The length of the CDR3 is 15 residues. The CDR3 DNA follows: TGCGCCAGCAGCCAAGCTTTAGACAGGGCCTATGGCTACACCTTC. This sequence encodes CASSQALDRAYGYTF.

The rearrangement links TRBV5-1 to TRBJ1-2; D perhaps matches TRBD1 (6 bases). V lost 4 bases to trimming and J lost 4 bases, with 17 bases between them. The CDR3 contains 15 residues. Per germline, CDR1 SGHRS and CDR2 YFSETQ. The CDR3 bases are TGCGCCAGCAGCGCCGGGCGAACAGGGCCCTATGGCTACACCTTC. Its protein is CASSAGRTGPYGYTF.

The chain uses TRBV3-1 (or the pseudogene TRBV3-2) and TRBJ2-1; TRBD2 matches 7 bases. Trimming at V came to 7 bases and at J to 10 bases, leaving 10 bases not matched to a gene. The CDR3 sequence is 13 residues long. Germline V CDR1 and CDR2: LGHDT, YNNKEL (reference sequence). The CDR3 protein is CASTLGGDLEQFF. DNA of the CDR3: TGTGCCAGCACCCTGGGGGGGGACCTGGAGCAGTTCTTC.